Listed here are 12 T cell receptor beta chains from one sample, sequenced in a study of early T cells in non-severe SARS-CoV-2 infection (dated by TCRdb to the early 2020s). The method behind the library was 5' RACE. Data came from a NextSeq 500. TCRdb trimmed public reads at Q25 via fastp, called clones via MiXCR and kept in-frame beta chains. Merged by CDR3 protein, the rows form single entries marked with the most common genes and DNA. The sample has about 69,000 distinct CDR3 sequences on record, around a tenth of them singletons. The ten largest clonotypes hold 5.5% to 7% of the sample. The sequencing sample was made of whole blood. These receptor sequences come from an adult who was a healthcare worker with PCR-confirmed SARS-CoV-2 infection or an uninfected control (not recorded which).

The sample holds a few counts of this clonotype. The chain links TRBV20-1 to TRBJ1-1; D not certain. CDR3 length: 13 residues. Germline CDR1 DFQATT, CDR2 SNEGSKA (reference sequence). Trimming cost V 4 bases and J 0 bases, with 9 bases left between them. The CDR3: CSAIYSMNTEAFF. In DNA, the CDR3 is TGCAGTGCTATCTACAGCATGAACACTGAAGCTTTCTTT.

This clonotype was counted ten times or more. The CDR3 here is CASSNEAHYGYTF. For the CDR3, the DNA is TGTGCCAGTAGTAACGAAGCCCACTATGGCTACACCTTC. This sequence joins TRBV19 and TRBJ1-2; D remains ambiguous. Germline V gene sequence: CDR1 LNHDA, CDR2 SQIVND (reference sequence). V gave up 4 bases and J gave up 3 bases, with 9 bases separating them. CDR3 length: 13 residues.

This clonotype showed up many times. The chain uses TRBV24-1 and TRBJ2-3; TRBD1 matches at 7 bases. This CDR3 is 18 amino acids long. Germline CDR1 and CDR2: KGHDR and SFDVKD. Trimming at V came to 4 bases and at J to 3 bases, leaving 15 bases not matched to a gene. The CDR3 DNA reads TGTGCCACCAGTGACCCTCCTCGACAGGGTGCGGGTACAGATACGCAGTATTTT. Amino acid sequence: CATSDPPRQGAGTDTQYF.

This clonotype was seen only a few times. The chain uses TRBV7-9 and TRBJ1-2; a weak D match, TRBD1 (6 bases). CDR1 is SEHNR and CDR2 is FQNEAQ in the germline V gene (reference sequence). The CDR3 consists of 14 residues. The V end lost 3 bases, the J end lost 3 bases, and 11 bases lay between the germline ends. The CDR3 is CASSFDRPYYGYTF. The CDR3 bases are TGTGCCAGCAGCTTCGACAGGCCTTACTATGGCTACACCTTC.

The table lists this clonotype with many counts. The rearrangement joins TRBV20-1 to TRBJ1-1; D gene ambiguous. The germline V and J ends were trimmed by 1 base and 0 bases, with 9 bases remaining between them. CDR3 length: 14 residues. The V gene's germline CDR1 is DFQATT and CDR2 SNEGSKA (reference sequence). CDR3 nucleotides: TGCAGTGCTAGAGGGCTCATATTGAACACTGAAGCTTTCTTT. Residues: CSARGLILNTEAFF.

The chain links TRBV12-3 or TRBV12-4 to TRBJ1-1, with 9 bases fitting TRBD1. Trimming removed 6 bases from V and 5 bases from J; junction bases left unmatched: 7. This CDR3 spans 14 amino acids. The CDR3 protein is CASSRDRVGTEAFF. The CDR3 DNA follows: TGTGCCAGCAGCCGGGACAGGGTCGGGACTGAAGCTTTCTTT.

This clonotype was counted a few times. The chain carries TRBV7-6 and TRBJ2-2; 7 positions agree with TRBD1. The trim removed 5 bases at V and 3 bases at J, leaving 9 bases unmatched. The CDR3 contains 16 residues. Germline V gene lookup returns CDR1 SGHVS and CDR2 FNYEAQ. The DNA for the CDR3 is TGTGCCAGCAGCGCGAGACAGGGATGGGACACCGGGGAGCTGTTTTTT. Amino acids: CASSARQGWDTGELFF.

This clonotype was detected ten times or more. The junction differs from germline at one of its ends, possibly a read error. V and J are TRBV5-1 and TRBJ1-2; possible D gene TRBD1, 5 bases. This CDR3 region has 14 residues. CDR1 and CDR2 (germline): SGHRS, YFSETQ. The CDR3 is CASSLDGRSTGPAF. The CDR3 DNA reads TGCGCCAGCAGCTTGGACGGCCGATCAACAGGACCCGCTTTT.

The chain joins TRBV7-9 to TRBJ1-6, with 9 bases fitting TRBD1. The CDR3 runs 15 residues. CDR1 and CDR2 (germline): SEHNR, FQNEAQ (reference sequence). V lost 3 bases, J lost 9 bases, and 6 bases stayed unmatched. CDR3 in amino acids: CASSLGTGQGSPLHF. Here the CDR3 DNA reads TGTGCCAGCAGCTTGGGGACAGGGCAAGGTTCACCCCTCCACTTT.

In this sample, this clonotype turned up a few times. The chain recombines TRBV4-1 with TRBJ1-1; D is unresolved. In germline, CDR1 is MGHRA, CDR2 YSYEKL. V lost 4 bases, J lost 0 bases, and 9 bases lay in between. The CDR3 spans 14 residues. CDR3 region: CASSLRALNTEAFF. CDR3 nucleotide sequence: TGCGCCAGCAGCCTACGGGCCTTGAACACTGAAGCTTTCTTT.

The rearrangement uses TRBV19 and TRBJ2-1; perhaps TRBD2 as D (5 bases). From germline, CDR1 is LNHDA and CDR2 SQIVND (reference sequence). V was shortened by 3 bases and J by 9 bases, with 12 bases between the two germline ends. This CDR3 has 13 residues. The CDR3 sequence: CASSIGLEGEQFF. CDR3 nucleotide sequence: TGTGCCAGTAGTATCGGGCTAGAGGGTGAGCAGTTCTTC.

This clonotype was recorded many times. The V call is TRBV7-6, the J call TRBJ2-2; D ambiguous. The V end was cut by 0 bases, the J end by 6 bases, with 5 bases between. CDR1 and CDR2 (germline): SGHVS, FNYEAQ. The CDR3 consists of 13 residues. CDR3 nucleotide sequence: TGTGCCAGCAGCTTAGCGATCCCCGGGGAGCTGTTTTTT. It encodes CASSLAIPGELFF.